Following are 3 T cell receptor beta chains from one sample sequenced in a study of cytomegalovirus exposure and HLA in healthy donors. PCR primers comprised 60 Vbeta and 13 Jbeta primers. Profiling relied on immunoSEQ multiplex PCR, and the TCRdb table lists in-frame clones only, not all of them. The sample holds over 150,000 clones, about 80% seen once. The sample comprised PBMCs. All receptors derive from a woman aged 45-65 years in good health and CMV-seronegative.

This sequence joins TRBV29-1 and TRBJ2-3, with 11 bases fitting TRBD2. The CDR3 loop spans 14 amino acids. Germline assignment: CDR1 SQVTM and CDR2 ANQGSEA. V lost 4 bases to trimming and J lost 4 bases; unmatched junction nucleotides: 4. DNA of the CDR3: TGCAGCGTTGTGGGACTAGCGGCCCCAGATACGCAGTATTTT. This sequence encodes CSVVGLAAPDTQYF.

V and J are TRBV7-2 and TRBJ1-4; 7 nucleotides agree with TRBD1. Trimming took 4 bases from V and 11 from J; bases not matched to a gene: 7. The germline V gene encodes CDR1 SGHTA and CDR2 FQGNSA. This CDR3 has 13 residues. The CDR3 sequence is CASSSQGQYKLFF. The CDR3, as DNA: TGTGCCAGCAGCTCACAGGGACAGTACAAACTGTTTTTT.

The V call is TRBV28, the J call TRBJ2-7, with TRBD2 matching over 9 bases. The CDR3 spans 15 residues. V lost 3 bases to trimming and J lost 7 bases; unmatched junction nucleotides: 10. Germline V gives CDR1 MDHEN, CDR2 SYDVKM. The CDR3: CASSFRSSGRREQYF. CDR3 DNA sequence: TGTGCCAGCAGTTTTCGGTCCAGCGGGAGGCGAGAGCAGTACTTC.